The TCR beta chain under discussion was sequenced for a study of human T cells and chemical hapten exposure. Across the whole study: From small differences in pooled library volume came most of the variation in per-sample TCR yields. Whole-study findings and limits: TCRs exceeding 1 in 1000 frequency stayed unchanged with DPC sensitization.

How the authors handled the data: Samples held a median of roughly 100,000 TCRs, range 23,224–690,600. TCRdb passed the 5' RACE reads through MiXCR, listing each CDR3 protein once. The V and J calls shown here were made by TCRdb, not taken from the authors' results. The table shows about 80,000 distinct CDR3 sequences, with roughly 8% occurring only once. Unfractionated whole blood yielded the extracted total RNA. V was pared by 3 bases and J by 1 base, with 4 bases of the junction left unmatched. This CDR3 has 14 amino acids. Looked up from germline, CDR1 is DFQATT and CDR2 is SNEGSKA (reference sequence). This clonotype has ten or more counts. Its antigen is still unknown.

The V gene is TRBV20-1, the J gene TRBJ2-3; 7 positions match TRBD2. The source is a male donor in good health. CDR3 DNA: TGCAGTGCTAGGCTGGCGGGGGGCACAGATACGCAGTATTTT. This sequence encodes CSARLAGGTDTQYF.